This T cell receptor (beta chain) was captured in a study of blood T cell repertoires in COVID-19. Across the study: PBMCs, B-cell-depleted T cells, or T cells were the source of the cDNA or gDNA that made up the material.

The germline V gene encodes CDR1 SNHLY and CDR2 FYNNEI. The V gene lost 7 bases and the J gene lost 6 bases, with 13 bases spanning the gap. The CDR3 covers 13 residues. Profiled with immunoSEQ multiplex PCR; TCRdb holds only in-frame clones, not every one. Of fewer than 350,000 clones in the sample, around 85% were seen once. The source of this sequence is a woman in her 30s with COVID-19, enrolled during active disease. What was sequenced was peripheral blood. The V call is TRBV2, the J call TRBJ2-1; D is ambiguous. CDR3 in DNA: TGTGCCAGCAACAGTGGCAGTAGCAATGAGCAGTTCTTC. Amino acids: CASNSGSSNEQFF.